The rows below give T cell receptor beta chains drawn from one sample of a study of blood T cell repertoires in COVID-19. Clones were sequenced by immunoSEQ multiplex PCR, and TCRdb holds only the in-frame ones, with some missing. The table shows fewer than 300,000 clones, with approximately 90% occurring only once. Sequencing used peripheral blood. The receptors were sampled from a woman under 40 with COVID-19, enrolled during active disease. Each CDR3 is given with its conserved first and last residue. For some rows the clone size is stated as once, few or many, or as a class when expanded; others skip it.

v_call	clone_size	j_call	cdr3_aa
TRBV28	once	TRBJ2-2	CASSTPLAGRYSSMKNGELFF
TRBV29-1	-	TRBJ2-7	CSVALIQGDEQYF
TRBV9	-	TRBJ2-2	CASSVRRDYPNTGELFF
TRBV28	-	TRBJ1-1	CASRGTGGSAEAFF
TRBV7-2	-	TRBJ2-7	CASSLGQGTYEQYF
TRBV7-9	-	TRBJ1-2	CASSSSGTGYGYTF
TRBV19	-	TRBJ1-1	CASVSGGTEAFF
TRBV7-9	-	TRBJ2-2	CASSLDNRADTGELFF
TRBV9	-	TRBJ2-7	CASSVVSGASLGEQYF
TRBV3-1/TRBV3-2	-	TRBJ2-7	CASSQLSSGRSEQYF
TRBV5-5	-	TRBJ2-3	CASSFYQLERELTQYF